This TCR beta chain was profiled in a study of shared clonotypes between healthy human individuals (dated by TCRdb to the early 2020s). Regarding the study in general: A couple of women and three men aged 18 to 49 years were included in the cohort. To increase sequencing depth and limit assay-specific biases, TCR repertoire library preparation and sequencing were carried out by different laboratories using diverse techniques. Each donor's leukapheresis produced roughly between about 0.85 and 10 billion PBMCs. For each donor, CD4 naive and CD4 memory were each run on three plates, CD8 naive on two plates, and CD8 memory on one plate. The study deeply sequenced blood TCR repertoires of about 5 healthy adults to estimate repertoire size and the extent of clonotype sharing between individuals. The research as a whole found: Based on pairwise subsampling, the degree of clonotype sharing among donors was expected to be affected by sequencing depth. The genetic and exposure-history diversity represented was limited by the small number of donors. Incomplete sequencing was indicated by rarefaction of sorted-subset datasets, despite the large sequencing depth. Compared with non-shared clonotypes, the clonotypes found in all four sorted-subset donors had higher generation probabilities. Naive subsets generally had larger estimated clonotype richness than memory subsets did. Sampling was restricted to blood, and TCR repertoires in tissue are likely to differ from TCR repertoires in blood. Sharing across several donors was observed for around 5% of naive CD4, over 3% of naive CD8, 2.3% of memory CD4, and around 0.42% of memory CD8 clonotypes.

As regards this clone: Its antigen is unknown. The record has no base qualities; no much larger clone is one base away.

The donors were healthy, HIV-negative adults with no recently reported acute infections or vaccinations. Every donor was a Caucasian adult residing in Nashville, Tennessee, USA. CD4+ T cells were enriched by magnetic negative selection; naive cells were then positively selected on CD45RA, and the negative fraction formed the memory subset. Blood was collected by leukapheresis, and PBMCs were isolated by Ficoll-Histopaque density gradient centrifugation and then cryopreserved in liquid nitrogen vapor phase. Analytical flow cytometry was used to check the purity and quantity of each magnetically sorted T cell population. Genomic DNA was isolated from each sorted fraction and quantified by UV absorbance on a Nanodrop 2000c. Using the deep immunoSEQ assay, multiplex PCR amplified TCR CDR3 regions from genomic DNA. Extracted genomic DNA from each cell subset was spread evenly across all wells of several immunoSEQ 96-well plates, with each plate serving as a replicate. For sorted subsets, 150 to 250 ng of genomic DNA, equivalent to about 30,000 T cell genomes, went into each replicate PCR. The purified libraries were quantified using a Qubit 3.0 fluorometer, sized with a Bioanalyzer 2100, and then quantified again using the KAPA Library Quantification kit. Every immunoSEQ 96-well plate was sequenced on a dedicated single-read 150-cycle Illumina NextSeq 550 flow cell. The paper's data handling went like this. Because the immunoSEQ output included only junctional sequences and no quality scores, the filtering could not be the same as the filtering used for full-length reads. Sequences were annotated with PyIR, a Python wrapper for IgBLAST v1.9, and V/J genes and CDR3 were assigned using IMGT germline references. Any read was removed if the V/J assignment was weak (E-value above 1e-6), the CDR3 was missing, or the read contained stop codons, out-of-frame junctions, or ambiguous translated residues. A V3J clonotype was defined by an identical inferred V gene, J gene, and CDR3 amino acid sequence. To compute the percentage overlap between repertoires, the number of shared unique clonotypes was divided by the size of the smaller repertoire. Richness of each repertoire was evaluated using RTK rarefaction, the Chao1 estimator, and Recon v2.1 estimates of unobserved clonotypes. Generation probabilities were computed with OLGA for all TCRbeta clonotypes obtained by the gDNA method from several donors. TCRdb carries this immuneACCESS record with in-frame sequences only. Its versions omit some clonotypes, under half of them owing to an unresolved V gene in the studies checked, with the rest unexplained. The V and J calls and clone size are taken from that table; D and trimming were inferred from the DNA. Present in this sample are roughly 520,000 clones, around 95% of which were seen just once. In total, the top ten clones hold approximately 0.067% of the sample.

Spanning cysteine to phenylalanine, the CDR3 consists of 14 amino acids. CDR3 DNA only is kept here, 42 bases in frame from base 1. Trimming at the junction amounts to 7 bases on V and 5 bases on J, and the germline ends lie 17 bases apart. As encoded in the germline V gene (reference sequence), CDR1 is LNHDA while CDR2 is SQIVND. The rearranged chain carries TRBV19 and TRBJ1-1, with no reliable assignment of the D segment. The source material was naive CD4+ T cells sorted from blood. The sample's cell subset or site label is to be understood as: CD45RA+ positively selected. The TCR comes from a woman aged 30 to 39 in good health. The CDR3 region: CASTFWGLDTEAFF. Here is the DNA: TGTGCCAGTACCTTTTGGGGTTTGGATACTGAAGCTTTCTTT.